These 18 T cell receptor beta chains were all obtained from the same sample, sequenced in a study of T cells in Graves' hyperthyroidism and ophthalmopathy. It was RNA transcripts that yielded the amplified TCR beta CDR3 regions. Initially, a first-round RT-PCR of the TCR CDR3 employed the HTBI primer set. TCRdb re-analysed the multiplex PCR reads in MiXCR, keeping a single row per CDR3 protein. Here the sample spans 300,000 to 450,000 distinct CDR3 sequences, about 15% being singletons. The sequenced sample was blood. The receptors were sampled from a woman in her 30s with Graves' hyperthyroidism that later progressed to Graves' ophthalmopathy.

The CDR3 loop is CASSQGRGFGGYTF. The CDR3 DNA reads as TGTGCCAGCAGCCAAGGAAGGGGTTTCGGAGGCTACACCTTC. The genes are TRBV3-1 and TRBJ1-2; D is perhaps TRBD1 (5 bases). The germline V gene has CDR1 LGHDT and CDR2 YNNKEL (reference sequence). The CDR3 contains 14 residues. Trimming removed 1 base at V and 8 bases at J, with 14 bases between.

This clonotype was counted many times. The CDR3: CASSPKDQEVTEAFF. In nucleotides, the CDR3 is TGTGCCAGCAGTCCCAAGGACCAAGAGGTGACTGAAGCTTTCTTT. The genes are TRBV28 and TRBJ1-1, with D unresolved. The CDR3 runs to 15 residues. V gave up 5 bases and J gave up 5 bases, with 18 bases separating them. CDR1 MDHEN and CDR2 SYDVKM come from the germline V gene.

This clonotype was picked up many times. This chain uses TRBV11-2 with TRBJ2-1; 13 bases fit TRBD2. Germline values: CDR1 SGHAT, CDR2 FQNNGV. Trimming took 2 bases from V and 6 from J; bases not matched to a gene: 10. This CDR3 is 18 amino acids long. DNA for the CDR3: TGTGCCAGCAGCTTAATATTTAGGACTAGCGGGAGTTTCAATGAGCAGTTCTTC. Translating it yields CASSLIFRTSGSFNEQFF.

This clonotype was seen more than once but under ten times. The rearrangement links TRBV3-1 to TRBJ2-1; 8 bases are a match to TRBD2. Per germline, CDR1 LGHDT and CDR2 YNNKEL (reference sequence). Unmatched junction bases numbered 13, after V lost 4 bases and J lost 5 bases. There are 17 residues in the CDR3. The CDR3 DNA reads as TGTGCCAGCAGCCCGCCGAGAACTAGCGGCACTGACAATGAGCAGTTCTTC. It yields the protein CASSPPRTSGTDNEQFF.

The chain has TRBV7-7 and TRBJ2-5; 9 positions agree with TRBD1. The V segment lost 5 bases and the J segment 2 bases; nucleotides outside the gene matches: 6. From germline, CDR1 is SSHAT and CDR2 FNYEAQ (reference sequence). This CDR3 has 15 amino acids. CDR3 nucleotide sequence: TGTGCCAGCAGCCCCGGGACAGGGAGGCAAGAGACCCAGTACTTC. Encoded protein: CASSPGTGRQETQYF.

This clonotype was seen repeatedly, ten times or more. The rearrangement uses TRBV14 and TRBJ2-5, with D tentatively TRBD2 (5 bases). The length of the CDR3 is 15 residues. The germline CDR1 and CDR2 sequences are SGHDN and FVKESK. Trimming shortened V by 0 bases and J by 4 bases, and 12 bases separated the two germline ends. The CDR3, as DNA: TGTGCCAGCAGCCAAGATGTGGGTGAGGGAGAGACCCAGTACTTC. This gives the protein CASSQDVGEGETQYF.

This clonotype was recorded at least ten times. The J gene is TRBJ2-7, the V gene TRBV7-7, with a possible D match to TRBD2 (6 bases). This CDR3 is 13 amino acids long. Looked up from germline, CDR1 is SSHAT and CDR2 is FNYEAQ (reference sequence). The V end lost 5 bases, the J end lost 5 bases, and 13 bases lay between the germline ends. Written as DNA, the CDR3 is TGTGCCAGCAGCGTATCACTAGCAGACGAGCAGTACTTC. This codes for CASSVSLADEQYF.

V is TRBV12-3 or TRBV12-4 and J is TRBJ2-5, with 7 bases lining up with TRBD2. The CDR3 is made up of 15 amino acids. V lost 5 bases and J lost 5; bases outside the gene matches: 11. CDR3 sequence: CASSGEGAGWETQYF. CDR3 bases: TGTGCCAGCAGTGGGGAGGGAGCGGGGTGGGAGACCCAGTACTTC.

This chain joins TRBV27 and TRBJ2-7, with TRBD2 matching 12 bases. Per germline, CDR1 MNHEY and CDR2 SMNVEV (reference sequence). V dropped 4 bases and J dropped 3; count of bases not matched to a gene: 10. The CDR3 is 17 amino acids. CDR3 sequence reads: CASSSAPGLAGRYEQYF. Here the CDR3 DNA reads TGTGCCAGCAGTTCCGCACCGGGACTAGCGGGCCGCTACGAGCAGTACTTC.

In its sample, this clonotype was seen a few times. The chain combines TRBV6-1 with TRBJ1-1; D call uncertain. V was shortened by 8 bases and J by 0 bases, with 16 bases between the two germline ends. The CDR3 spans 15 residues. Germline CDR1 reads MNHNS; CDR2 reads SASEGT. In DNA form, the CDR3 reads TGTGCCAGCTCAGATACAGTCCAGCTGAACACTGAAGCTTTCTTT. Protein sequence: CASSDTVQLNTEAFF.

Many counts were recorded for this clonotype. This rearrangement joins TRBV3-1 to TRBJ2-3, with 7 bases lining up with TRBD2. This CDR3 is 15 amino acids long. J was trimmed by 5 bases and V by 3 bases; bases with no gene match: 8. CDR1 and CDR2 (germline): LGHDT, YNNKEL (reference sequence). This CDR3 reads CASSHGRGDIDTQYF. CDR3 DNA: TGTGCCAGCAGCCATGGCCGGGGGGATATAGATACGCAGTATTTT.

As concerns this clonotype: One junction end does not reproduce the germline sequence, and a read error may be involved. The V gene is TRBV27, the J gene TRBJ1-1, with no clear D. Germline CDR1 MNHEY, CDR2 SMNVEV (reference sequence). The CDR3 extends over 13 amino acids. This CDR3 reads CANSFGRVTEAFF. CDR3 sequence (DNA): TGTGCCAACAGTTTTGGAAGGGTCACTGAAGCTTTCTTT.

This clonotype was detected ten times or more. The chain combines TRBV5-1 with TRBJ1-2; 7 bases map to TRBD1. In germline, CDR1 is SGHRS, CDR2 YFSETQ. The CDR3 extends over 14 amino acids. With V trimmed by 2 bases and J by 4 bases, 5 bases remained unmatched. CDR3 in DNA: TGCGCCAGCAGCTTTCGACAGGGAGGCTATGGCTACACCTTC. Residues: CASSFRQGGYGYTF. The full variable domain, with the rest looked up from reference TRBV5-1 and TRBJ1-2, is KAGVTQTPRYLIKTRGQQVTLSCSPISGHRSVSWYQQTPGQGLQFLFEYFSETQRNKGNFPGRFSGRQFSNSRSEMNVSTLELGDSALYLCASSFRQGGYGYTFGSGTRLTVV.

This chain joins TRBV12-3 or TRBV12-4 and TRBJ2-3; perhaps TRBD2 as D (5 bases). The CDR3 length is 13 residues. The ends were cut back, 5 bases at V and 6 bases at J, with 12 bases in the middle. CDR3 coding DNA: TGTGCCAGCAGTAGAACTAGGATGGATACGCAGTATTTT. It yields the protein CASSRTRMDTQYF.

In this sample, this clonotype turned up many times. The chain combines TRBV2 with TRBJ2-1; 11 positions agree with TRBD2. Trimming at V came to 6 bases and at J to 4 bases, leaving 5 bases not matched to a gene. The CDR3 is 15 amino acids. From germline, CDR1 is SNHLY and CDR2 FYNNEI. CDR3 sequence (DNA): TGTGCCAGCAGGCTTACTAGCGGGGGTTACAATGAGCAGTTCTTC. This codes for CASRLTSGGYNEQFF.

This clonotype has ten or more counts. V usage is TRBV6-1 and J usage is TRBJ1-5, with D possibly being TRBD1 (5 bases). Germline V lookup: CDR1 MNHNS, CDR2 SASEGT. The CDR3 covers 13 residues. Trimming took 6 bases from V and 3 from J, leaving 9 bases between them. The CDR3 DNA follows: TGTGCCAGCAGCCAAGGGGCCAATCAGCCCCAGCATTTT. The encoded protein is CASSQGANQPQHF.

The chain recombines TRBV9 with TRBJ2-2, with D uncertain. With 0 bases removed from V and 3 bases from J, the gap between germline ends came to 3 bases. In germline, CDR1 is SGDLS, CDR2 YYNGEE. The CDR3 length is 13 residues. The chain's CDR3 is CASSVADTGELFF. DNA for the CDR3: TGTGCCAGCAGCGTAGCTGACACCGGGGAGCTGTTTTTT. Full variable domain (remainder filled in from reference TRBV9 and TRBJ2-2): DSGVTQTPKHLITATGQRVTLRCSPRSGDLSVYWYQQSLDQGLQFLIQYYNGEERAKGNILERFSAQQFPDLHSELNLSSLELGDSALYFCASSVADTGELFFGEGSRLTVL.

Of note for this clonotype: A much larger clone sits a single nucleotide away, making a read error possible. The rearrangement joins TRBV2 to TRBJ2-2, with D possibly being TRBD1 or TRBD2 (6 bases each). CDR3 length equals 14 residues. Germline V gene sequence: CDR1 SNHLY, CDR2 FYNNEI. The chain's CDR3 is CASRPGRDTGGLFF. The CDR3 DNA is TGTGCCAGCAGACCAGGACGGGACACCGGGGGGCTGTTTTTT.